This paragraph reports one T cell receptor (beta chain). The data derive from a study of blood T cell repertoires in COVID-19. Study-wide context: COVID-19 samples from acute and convalescent phases originated in the United States, Italy and Spain. Nucleic acid was either cDNA or gDNA, and it came from T cells, B-cell-depleted T cells, or PBMCs.

Original data processing: Reference gene primer amplification yielded estimated nucleated cell counts. Sequencing used immunoSEQ multiplex PCR; TCRdb keeps in-frame clones, though not all of them. V and J calls and clone size are copied from that table; D and trimming were computed from the DNA. Found here are roughly 34,000 clones, about 90% of them singletons; the top ten hold roughly 19%. This CDR3 has 13 residues. The germline gives CDR1 SGHRS, CDR2 YFSETQ. V lost 0 bases and J lost 5, with 5 bases in between. The sequenced material came from peripheral blood. J is TRBJ1-4 and V is TRBV5-1; D uncertain. This sequence originates from a man older than 75 with acute or convalescent COVID-19. CDR3 sequence: CASSLVFNEKLFF. The CDR3 coding sequence is TGCGCCAGCAGCTTGGTCTTCAATGAAAAACTGTTTTTT.